Listed here are 21 T cell receptor beta chains from one sample, sequenced in a study of response to subunit inactivated influenza vaccine. Each CDR3 protein gets one entry after TCRdb re-called the RT-PCR reads with MiXCR. Among more than 450,000 distinct CDR3 sequences listed, approximately 12% were seen once. The source material was PBMCs from blood, sampled on the day of vaccination. The receptors were gathered from a middle-aged man who received an inactivated influenza vaccine.

This rearrangement joins TRBV20-1 to TRBJ1-1, with D perhaps TRBD1 (5 bases). Trimming took off 0 bases at V and 4 bases at J, with 18 bases between the two ends. CDR3 length equals 16 residues. Germline V gene sequence: CDR1 DFQATT, CDR2 SNEGSKA (reference sequence). CDR3 DNA: TGCAGTGCTAGAGATCCCGGACACCCCGGGCGCACTGAAGCTTTCTTT. Translated, it gives CSARDPGHPGRTEAFF.

This clonotype occurred many times. The chain couples TRBV3-1 to TRBJ2-3, with a weak D call TRBD1 (5 bases). The CDR3 spans 15 residues. V lost 0 bases, J lost 6 bases, and 13 bases lay in between. CDR1 is LGHDT, CDR2 YNNKEL, per germline (reference sequence). For the CDR3, the DNA is TGTGCCAGCAGCCAAGATAGGGGCCCGGGTGATACGCAGTATTTT. Protein product: CASSQDRGPGDTQYF.

This clonotype occurred many times. The rearrangement joins TRBV12-3 or TRBV12-4 to TRBJ1-1; no reliable D call. This CDR3 is built from 13 residues. V lost 5 bases and J 2 bases, leaving 9 bases between the germline ends. CDR3 DNA sequence: TGTGCCAGCAGTCACATGGGTAACACTGAAGCTTTCTTT. Its protein product is CASSHMGNTEAFF.

This clonotype was observed a few times. This chain joins TRBV9 and TRBJ2-3; D could derive from TRBD1 or TRBD2 (6 bases each). CDR1 is SGDLS, CDR2 YYNGEE, per germline. V was pared by 4 bases and J by 0 bases, with 15 bases between. This CDR3 has 16 residues. Here the CDR3 reads CASSPWGATSTDTQYF. In nucleotides, the CDR3 is TGTGCCAGCAGCCCGTGGGGGGCCACTAGCACAGATACGCAGTATTTT.

This rearrangement joins TRBV27 to TRBJ2-7; D is unclear. The CDR3 is made up of 13 amino acids. V gave up 6 bases and J gave up 2 bases, with 11 bases separating them. Germline V CDR1 and CDR2: MNHEY, SMNVEV (reference sequence). The CDR3, as DNA: TGTGCCAGCAGGTCCGACATGACCTACGAGCAGTACTTC. This translates into CASRSDMTYEQYF.

This clonotype showed up many times. The genes are TRBV29-1 and TRBJ2-3; 7 nucleotides align to TRBD1. Germline trimming cut 0 bases from V and 2 bases from J; bases unmatched to any gene: 23. Germline V gene data show CDR1 as SQVTM and CDR2 as ANQGSEA. The CDR3 length is 21 residues. CDR3 sequence reads: CSVEDPQDGTDKIFPTDTQYF. CDR3 bases: TGCAGCGTTGAAGATCCCCAGGACGGGACAGATAAAATTTTTCCCACAGATACGCAGTATTTT.

This clonotype was seen at least ten times. The rearrangement joins TRBV29-1 to TRBJ2-1; D ambiguous. V was cut by 0 bases and J by 3 bases, with 9 bases left in between. CDR1 and CDR2 from the germline V gene are SQVTM and ANQGSEA. CDR3 length equals 14 residues. CDR3 sequence reads: CSVEEARHYNEQFF. In nucleotides, the CDR3 is TGCAGCGTTGAAGAGGCGAGACACTACAATGAGCAGTTCTTC.

This clonotype was counted a few times. The genes are TRBV5-1 and TRBJ2-1; 15 bases are shared with TRBD2. J gave up 0 bases and V 5 bases, and 9 bases lay outside the gene matches. The length of the CDR3 is 19 residues. The germline CDR1 and CDR2 sequences are SGHRS and YFSETQ. The chain's CDR3 is CASRATGTSGGSSYNEQFF. The CDR3 DNA is TGCGCCAGCAGAGCGACCGGGACTAGCGGGGGGAGCTCCTACAATGAGCAGTTCTTC.

CDR3 in amino acids: CASGTGGIETQYF. The CDR3, as DNA: TGTGCCAGCGGGACAGGGGGCATCGAGACCCAGTACTTC. This rearrangement joins TRBV25-1 to TRBJ2-5; 12 bases fit TRBD1. Germline V gene sequence: CDR1 MGHDK, CDR2 SYGVNS. With V trimmed by 8 bases and J by 5 bases, 3 bases remained unmatched. The CDR3 extends over 13 amino acids. Drawing the rest from reference TRBV25-1 and TRBJ2-5, the complete variable domain is EADIYQTPRYLVIGTGKKITLECSQTMGHDKMYWYQQDPGMELHLIHYSYGVNSTEKGDLSSESTVSRIRTEHFPLTLESARPSHTSQYLCASGTGGIETQYFGPGTRLLVL.

V usage is TRBV6-2 or TRBV6-3 and J usage is TRBJ1-2; 8 nucleotides align to TRBD1. V was clipped by 5 bases and J by 8 bases; unmatched bases: 10. Germline CDR1 reads MNHEY; CDR2 reads SVGEGT. There are 14 residues in the CDR3. The CDR3 DNA sequence: TGTGCCAGCAGTAGCCCTGGACAGGGTAGAGGCTACACCTTC. Translated: CASSSPGQGRGYTF.

This clonotype has just a few counts. The rearrangement links TRBV12-3 or TRBV12-4 to TRBJ2-2; 12 nucleotides match TRBD2. The CDR3 spans 15 residues. V trimming: 6 bases; J trimming: 5 bases; junction bases outside the gene matches: 4. CDR3 loop: CASSVGLAGTGELFF. CDR3 nucleotides: TGTGCCAGCAGCGTCGGACTAGCGGGAACCGGGGAGCTGTTTTTT.

The CDR3 nucleotides read TGCGCCAGCAGATTGAGAGAGACCGGGGAGCTGTTTTTT. Translating it yields CASRLRETGELFF. V is TRBV5-1 and J is TRBJ2-2; no reliable D call. The CDR3 contains 13 residues. V lost 5 bases and J lost 5, with 10 bases in between. Germline loops: CDR1 SGHRS, CDR2 YFSETQ.

V gene TRBV28 combines with J gene TRBJ2-2; perhaps TRBD1 as D (6 bases). Germline V gene sequence: CDR1 MDHEN, CDR2 SYDVKM. V was clipped by 5 bases and J by 1 base, with 17 bases between them. The CDR3 spans 17 residues. The CDR3 DNA is TGTGCCAGCAGTGTAACAGGGTTTAGGGGGAACACCGGGGAGCTGTTTTTT. Its protein product is CASSVTGFRGNTGELFF.

The genes are TRBV12-3 or TRBV12-4 and TRBJ2-3, with unresolved D. V lost 5 bases, J lost 2 bases, and 20 bases lay in between. The CDR3 loop spans 17 amino acids. In DNA form, the CDR3 reads TGTGCCAGCAGTCGGACCGACACAACTTTATCCACAGATACGCAGTATTTT. Translated: CASSRTDTTLSTDTQYF.

This clonotype came up a few times. The gene calls are TRBV29-1 and TRBJ2-7, with a tentative D call TRBD1 (5 bases). CDR1 SQVTM and CDR2 ANQGSEA come from the germline V gene. The CDR3 has 13 amino acids. The germline V and J ends were trimmed by 0 bases and 6 bases, with 12 bases remaining between them. The CDR3 DNA follows: TGCAGCGTTGAAGAAGACCTAAGGGGCGAGCAGTACTTC. Protein product: CSVEEDLRGEQYF.

The chain couples TRBV30 to TRBJ2-7; 10 bases agree with TRBD2. Trimming took 2 bases from V and 4 from J; bases not matched to a gene: 8. This CDR3 comprises 15 residues. Germline lookup yields CDR1 GTSNPN and CDR2 SVGIG (reference sequence). The CDR3 region has the DNA TGTGCCTGGAGTAGGCAGCGGGGGGGCCCGTACGAGCAGTACTTC. This translates into CAWSRQRGGPYEQYF. The variable domain in full, with the rest retrieved from reference TRBV30 and TRBJ2-7, is SQTIHQWPATLVQPVGSPLSLECTVEGTSNPNLYWYRQAAGRGLQLLFYSVGIGQISSEVPQNLSASRPQDRQFILSSKKLLLSDSGFYLCAWSRQRGGPYEQYFGPGTRLTVT.

This clonotype turned up a few times. The V gene is TRBV27, the J gene TRBJ2-1, with TRBD1 as a possible D gene (6 bases). Germline V gives CDR1 MNHEY, CDR2 SMNVEV (reference sequence). The CDR3 spans 19 residues. V dropped 5 bases and J dropped 15 bases, with 38 bases sitting between them. The CDR3 sequence: CASSLARIPSGLGQSGWFF. The DNA of the CDR3 is TGTGCCAGCAGTCTTGCTCGTATACCCTCCGGCCTGGGACAATCTGGGTGGTTCTTC.

This clonotype was observed many times. This chain links TRBV7-9 with TRBJ2-5; tentatively, D is TRBD2 (5 bases). CDR3 size: 13 residues. Trimming took 5 bases from V and 4 from J, leaving 11 bases between them. Germline V gives CDR1 SEHNR, CDR2 FQNEAQ (reference sequence). CDR3 DNA sequence: TGTGCCAGCAGCACGGGGTCGGGAGAGACCCAGTACTTC. Translation: CASSTGSGETQYF.

This clonotype was seen only a few times. V gene TRBV6-2 or TRBV6-3 combines with J gene TRBJ2-1; D remains unclear. The V gene's germline CDR1 is MNHEY and CDR2 SVGEGT. Trimming shortened V by 6 bases and J by 7 bases, and 10 bases separated the two germline ends. This CDR3 comprises 12 residues. CDR3 DNA sequence: TGTGCCAGCAGACCTCTAGATAATGAGCAGTTCTTC. Encoded protein: CASRPLDNEQFF.

This clonotype was observed a few times. The chain recombines TRBV6-6 with TRBJ1-3, with no clear D. CDR1 MNHNY and CDR2 SVGAGI come from the germline V gene (reference sequence). The CDR3 consists of 12 residues. Trimming cost V 6 bases and J 1 base, with 4 bases left between them. The DNA for the CDR3 is TGTGCCAGCAGGTTATCTGGAAACACCATATATTTT. Its protein product is CASRLSGNTIYF.

Ten or more counts support this clonotype. This chain uses TRBV28 with TRBJ1-2; D unclear. The length of the CDR3 is 11 residues. CDR1 and CDR2 (germline): MDHEN, SYDVKM. The V gene lost 6 bases and the J gene lost 8 bases, with 10 bases spanning the gap. The CDR3 nucleotides read TGTGCCAGCAGCCCTACCGGGGGCTACACCTTC. Protein: CASSPTGGYTF.